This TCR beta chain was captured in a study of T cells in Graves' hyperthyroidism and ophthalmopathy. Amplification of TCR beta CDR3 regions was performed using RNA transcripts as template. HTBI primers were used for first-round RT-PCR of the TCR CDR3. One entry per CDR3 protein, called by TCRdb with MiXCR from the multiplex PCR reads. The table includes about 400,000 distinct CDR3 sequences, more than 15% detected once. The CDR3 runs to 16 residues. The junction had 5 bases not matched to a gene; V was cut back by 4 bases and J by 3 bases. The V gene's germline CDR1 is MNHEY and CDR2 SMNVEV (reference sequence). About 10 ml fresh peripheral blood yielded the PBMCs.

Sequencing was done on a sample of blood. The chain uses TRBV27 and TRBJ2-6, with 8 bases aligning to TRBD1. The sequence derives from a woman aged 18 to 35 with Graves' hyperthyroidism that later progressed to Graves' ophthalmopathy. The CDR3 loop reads CASSSGQGFGANVLTF. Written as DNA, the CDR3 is TGTGCCAGCAGTTCAGGACAGGGATTTGGGGCCAACGTCCTGACTTTC.